These 15 T cell receptor beta chains were sequenced from one sample in a study of human T cells and chemical hapten exposure. One entry per CDR3 protein, called by TCRdb with MiXCR from the RACE reads. The table includes 150,000 to 200,000 distinct CDR3 sequences, approximately 14% detected once. Time point noted: patch test 1, 2 weeks after DPC sensitization. Treatment: therapeutic diphenylcyclopropenone sensitization with weekly scalp DPC. The material sequenced was whole blood, taken in connection with sensitization to the hapten diphenylcyclopropenone (DPC). These receptors were obtained from a woman in her 30s with alopecia areata. Some clones in this sample may be carry-over from other donors' samples.

This clonotype came up once. The CDR3 region is CASSMRTAQETQYF. DNA of the CDR3: TGTGCCAGTAGTATGCGGACAGCCCAAGAGACCCAGTACTTC. The chain combines TRBV19 with TRBJ2-5; possible D gene TRBD1, 6 bases. V dropped 3 bases and J dropped 1 base, with 9 bases sitting between them. The length of the CDR3 is 14 residues. Looked up from germline, CDR1 is LNHDA and CDR2 is SQIVND (reference sequence). Full variable domain (remainder filled in from reference TRBV19 and TRBJ2-5): DGGITQSPKYLFRKEGQNVTLSCEQNLNHDAMYWYRQDPGQGLRLIYYSQIVNDFQKGDIAEGYSVSREKKESFPLTVTSAQKNPTAFYLCASSMRTAQETQYFGPGTRLLVL.

This clonotype came up many times. The chain combines TRBV7-9 with TRBJ2-5, with TRBD1 identical over 7 bases. The CDR3 consists of 13 residues. Germline CDR1 reads SEHNR; CDR2 reads FQNEAQ (reference sequence). Trimming at V came to 5 bases and at J to 1 base, leaving 1 base not matched to a gene. Here the CDR3 reads CASSRTGQETQYF. As DNA, the CDR3 is TGTGCCAGCAGCCGGACAGGCCAAGAGACCCAGTACTTC.

In DNA form, the CDR3 reads TGTGCCAGCACAACAGGGGCTGGGGCCAACGTCCTGACTTTC. As protein: CASTTGAGANVLTF. The V and J genes are TRBV2 and TRBJ2-6; 7 positions agree with TRBD1. The CDR3 length is 14 residues. The J segment lost 2 bases and the V segment lost 7 bases, leaving 2 bases of the junction unmatched. Germline V gene sequence: CDR1 SNHLY, CDR2 FYNNEI.

A few counts support this clonotype. V usage is TRBV2 and J usage is TRBJ2-3, with D possibly TRBD2 on 6 matching bases. Trimming took 6 bases from V and 2 from J, leaving 15 bases between them. The CDR3 covers 15 residues. Germline V CDR1 and CDR2: SNHLY, FYNNEI. The CDR3 reads CASSPPGLNTDTQYF. DNA for the CDR3: TGTGCCAGCAGCCCCCCGGGACTCAACACAGATACGCAGTATTTT. Based on the CDR3 plus reference TRBV2 and TRBJ2-3, the full variable domain is EPEVTQTPSHQVTQMGQEVILRCVPISNHLYFYWYRQILGQKVEFLVSFYNNEISEKSEIFDDQFSVERPDGSNFTLKIRSTKLEDSAMYFCASSPPGLNTDTQYFGPGTRLTVL.

This clonotype was counted between two and nine times. This chain links TRBV29-1 with TRBJ1-3; the D is unclear. Per germline, CDR1 SQVTM and CDR2 ANQGSEA. The CDR3 consists of 13 residues. V was shortened by 7 bases and J by 0 bases, with 10 bases between the two germline ends. The DNA of the CDR3 is TGCAGCGCCGGAATGGGCTCTGGAAACACCATATATTTT. Translating gives CSAGMGSGNTIYF.

This clonotype was seen ten or more times. The CDR3 DNA sequence: TGCAGTGCTAGACTTCAGGTCGACGGGCCCCAGCATTTT. This gives the protein CSARLQVDGPQHF. V gene TRBV20-1 combines with J gene TRBJ1-5; D gene unclear. This CDR3 contains 13 residues. V lost 2 bases, J lost 9 bases, and 14 bases lay in between. Germline values: CDR1 DFQATT, CDR2 SNEGSKA (reference sequence).

The sample holds many counts of this clonotype. The chain carries TRBV6-5 and TRBJ2-3; D not certain. Between the trimmed V and J ends, which lost 5 bases and 0 bases, there was a span of 12 bases. Looked up from germline, CDR1 is MNHEY and CDR2 is SVGAGI. There are 15 residues in the CDR3. In DNA form, the CDR3 reads TGTGCCAGCAGTAGACTCGGCGGTAGCACAGATACGCAGTATTTT. This encodes CASSRLGGSTDTQYF.

V gene TRBV18 combines with J gene TRBJ1-1, with TRBD1 as a possible D gene (5 bases). CDR3 size: 11 residues. Germline CDR1 is KGHSH and CDR2 is LQKENI. V lost 1 base and J lost 11, with 8 bases in between. The CDR3 DNA reads as TGTGCCAGCTCACCACAGGGGCAGGCTTTCTTT. This sequence encodes CASSPQGQAFF.

There are a few counts of this clonotype. The chain couples TRBV11-2 to TRBJ1-1, with D tentatively TRBD1 (6 bases). This CDR3 has 13 amino acids. V was pared by 8 bases and J by 3 bases, with 13 bases between. Germline V gene data show CDR1 as SGHAT and CDR2 as FQNNGV. CDR3 sequence reads: CASSGDVDTEAFF. The CDR3 region has the DNA TGTGCCAGCTCAGGGGATGTTGACACTGAAGCTTTCTTT.

This clonotype was recorded many times. The V and J genes are TRBV7-2 and TRBJ1-6, with a weak D call TRBD1 (5 bases). The V gene's germline CDR1 is SGHTA and CDR2 FQGNSA. This CDR3 has 19 amino acids. V was clipped by 0 bases and J by 9 bases, with 24 bases between them. The CDR3 coding sequence is TGTGCCAGCAGCTTAGCTGAGTGGCGGAACCCTCACGGGGGTTCACCCCTCCACTTT. It translates to CASSLAEWRNPHGGSPLHF.

This clonotype was seen only a few times. The rearrangement joins TRBV19 to TRBJ1-2, with 7 bases that match TRBD1. The V gene end was trimmed by 5 bases and the J gene end by 6 bases; junction bases not matched to a gene: 12. The CDR3 has 15 residues. Germline V gene sequence: CDR1 LNHDA, CDR2 SQIVND (reference sequence). The CDR3 nucleotides read TGTGCCAGTAGTGGCACTGACAGGGTATTGAATGGCTACACCTTC. This gives the protein CASSGTDRVLNGYTF.

This clonotype showed up just a few times. The chain joins TRBV10-1 to TRBJ2-1; D is unresolved. This CDR3 has 13 residues. V lost 5 bases and J lost 3, with 8 bases in between. Germline CDR1 and CDR2: WNHNN and SYGVQD (reference sequence). The CDR3 is CASSSENYNEQFF. The CDR3 nucleotides read TGCGCCAGCAGTTCCGAGAACTACAATGAGCAGTTCTTC.

The V gene is TRBV6-5, the J gene TRBJ2-7; D might be TRBD1 (6 bases). V gave up 6 bases and J gave up 6 bases, with 21 bases separating them. The V gene's germline CDR1 is MNHEY and CDR2 SVGAGI. The CDR3 covers 15 residues. DNA of the CDR3: TGTGCCAGCAGATCCGGACAGACCCTACGGGGCGAGCAGTACTTC. Protein: CASRSGQTLRGEQYF.

CDR3 bases: TGTGCCAGCAGCTTAGGGGTTGGCAGGTTTGACGGTCAGCCCCAGCATTTT. Its protein product is CASSLGVGRFDGQPQHF. This chain uses TRBV7-6 with TRBJ1-5; D is undetermined. The germline gives CDR1 SGHVS, CDR2 FNYEAQ. This CDR3 region has 17 residues. Trimming shortened V by 1 base and J by 6 bases, and 19 bases separated the two germline ends.

This clonotype was found a few times. V is TRBV6-5 and J is TRBJ1-2; D remains unclear. V was trimmed by 4 bases and J by 7 bases, leaving 7 bases between them. The CDR3 runs 11 residues. CDR1 is MNHEY and CDR2 is SVGAGI in the germline V gene. The CDR3 reads CASSSGIGYTF. The CDR3 coding sequence is TGTGCCAGCAGTTCGGGGATTGGCTACACCTTC.